These T cell receptor beta chains were read from a single sample in a study of T-cell memory formation after mild COVID-19. Using its own MiXCR run on the 5' RACE reads, TCRdb lists one record per CDR3 protein. Among around 60,000 distinct CDR3 sequences listed, more than 9% were seen once. Source material: PBMCs or a T cell subset sorted from them (not recorded which). The receptors were sampled from a man in his late teens or twenties who had mild COVID-19 (a few samples of this study predate the infection). Cell type and time point are not known. CDR3s include the opening cysteine and the closing phenylalanine or tryptophan. The D gene is left open where the match is weak. Clone size is not always given. Where it is, it says once, few, many or a class for expanded clones.

j_call,cdr3_length,clone_size,d_call,v_call,cdr3_nt,cdr3_aa
TRBJ1-3,14,-,-,TRBV7-2,TGTGCCAGCAGCTTAGCCAGAGACACAAACACCATATATTTT,CASSLARDTNTIYF
TRBJ1-1,14,-,TRBD1,TRBV6-2/TRBV6-3,TGTGCCAGCAGCTCCGGACAGGCCCGGCCTGGGGCTTTCTTT,CASSSGQARPGAFF
TRBJ1-2,14,-,-,TRBV28,TGTGCCAGCAGCGGACACAGCATTAACTATGGCTACACCTTC,CASSGHSINYGYTF
TRBJ1-2,14,many,TRBD1,TRBV5-5,TGTGCCAGCAGCCCGGGGGACAGCAACTATGGCTACACCTTC,CASSPGDSNYGYTF
TRBJ2-3,15,few,-,TRBV6-2/TRBV6-3,TGTGCCAGCAGCTACCGAGAGGACAGCACAGATACGCAGTATTTT,CASSYREDSTDTQYF
TRBJ2-5,14,-,-,TRBV5-1,TGCGCCAGCAGCTTGGGCGTGCTCCAAGAGACCCAGTACTTC,CASSLGVLQETQYF
TRBJ2-5,14,few,TRBD2,TRBV6-2/TRBV6-3,TGTGCCAGCAGTATTCCGGGGGGGCAAGAGACCCAGTACTTC,CASSIPGGQETQYF
TRBJ2-5,14,-,-,TRBV5-1,TGCGCCAGCAGCTTGCTTCGGGGTTCAGAGACCCAGTACTTC,CASSLLRGSETQYF
TRBJ1-2,13,many,-,TRBV7-2,TGTGCCAGCAGCTTAGCAGGGGGCTATGGCTACACCTTC,CASSLAGGYGYTF
TRBJ1-5,12,-,-,TRBV10-2,TGCGCCAGCAGTGAGGACTATCAGCCCCAGCATTTT,CASSEDYQPQHF
TRBJ1-5,13,few,-,TRBV6-6,TGTGCCAGCCAGGGACGGGGCAATCAGCCCCAGCATTTT,CASQGRGNQPQHF
TRBJ2-3,17,few,-,TRBV4-1,TGCGCCAGCAGCCCGGCTTTGGGGCGGGGTATGGCAGATACGCAGTATTTT,CASSPALGRGMADTQYF
TRBJ1-4,17,few,TRBD1,TRBV2,TGTGCCAGCAACAAGGGTCGGGGACAGGGGTTGTCCGAAAAACTGTTTTTT,CASNKGRGQGLSEKLFF
TRBJ2-7,17,few,-,TRBV4-2,TGTGCCAGCAGCCAAGATCTCCAGCGGTGGAGCTCCTACGAGCAGTACTTC,CASSQDLQRWSSYEQYF
TRBJ1-4,15,-,TRBD1,TRBV27,TGTGCCAGAAGACGGCGACAGGGGGTTAATGAAAAACTGTTTTTT,CARRRRQGVNEKLFF
TRBJ2-1,15,many,-,TRBV5-1,TGCGCCAGCAGTTTGGGGGGAAGCTCCTACAATGAGCAGTTCTTC,CASSLGGSSYNEQFF
TRBJ2-5,15,many,TRBD2,TRBV5-1,TGCGCCAGCAGCTTGGGGACAGCGGGGGAAGAGACCCAGTACTTC,CASSLGTAGEETQYF
TRBJ2-7,15,many,-,TRBV27,TGTGCCAGCAGTCAAAAGCCCGGGAGAGGCTACGAGCAGTACTTC,CASSQKPGRGYEQYF
TRBJ2-1,13,-,TRBD2,TRBV19,TGTGCCAGTCGGCTAGCGGAATACAATGAGCAGTTCTTC,CASRLAEYNEQFF
TRBJ2-2,14,few,TRBD2,TRBV5-1,TGCGCCAGCAGCTTATCCGGGAGGCCCGGGGAGCTGTTTTTT,CASSLSGRPGELFF
TRBJ2-6,15,few,-,TRBV27,TGTGCCAGCAGTCCCAGGGGTCTGGGGGCCAACGTCCTGACTTTC,CASSPRGLGANVLTF
TRBJ2-7,17,-,TRBD2,TRBV5-6,TGTGCCAGCAGCTTGGCATGGGGCGGGGGGCGAACCTACGAGCAGTACTTC,CASSLAWGGGRTYEQYF
TRBJ1-5,12,-,-,TRBV3-1,TGTGCCAGCAGCCAAGCTGAGCAGCCCCAGCATTTT,CASSQAEQPQHF
TRBJ2-3,16,-,-,TRBV15,TGTGCCACCAGCAAAGGCAATAGCGGAGCCACAGATACGCAGTATTTT,CATSKGNSGATDTQYF
TRBJ1-1,14,few,-,TRBV4-2,TGTGCCAGCAGCCTAGATCAGGGAAGGACTGAAGCTTTCTTT,CASSLDQGRTEAFF
TRBJ1-1,12,few,-,TRBV12-3/TRBV12-4,TGTGCCAGCAGTTTTGCTCTGGTTGAAGCTTTCTTT,CASSFALVEAFF
TRBJ1-2,13,-,-,TRBV5-1,TGCGCCAGCAGCTTCCGGGACAACTATGGCTACACCTTC,CASSFRDNYGYTF
TRBJ1-5,14,few,-,TRBV5-1,TGCGCCAGCAGACGGGACACAAGCAATCAGCCCCAGCATTTT,CASRRDTSNQPQHF
TRBJ2-5,15,-,-,TRBV18,TGTGCCAGCTCACCATTCTCCACAGGCCAAGAGACCCAGTACTTC,CASSPFSTGQETQYF
TRBJ2-3,16,many,TRBD2,TRBV5-1,TGCGCCAGCAGCCTAAGCGGGAGAAGTAGCACAGATACGCAGTATTTT,CASSLSGRSSTDTQYF
TRBJ2-7,13,many,TRBD1,TRBV5-1,TGCGCCAGCGGGTCGACAGGGGCCTACGAGCAGTACTTC,CASGSTGAYEQYF
TRBJ2-2,14,many,TRBD2,TRBV7-2,TGTGCCAGCAGCTTTAGCGGGGACACCGGGGAGCTGTTTTTT,CASSFSGDTGELFF
TRBJ1-6,16,-,TRBD1,TRBV6-1,TGTGCCAGCAGTGAAAGTCCGGGACAGGGTAATTCACCCCTCCACTTT,CASSESPGQGNSPLHF
TRBJ2-5,17,few,TRBD2,TRBV7-9,TGTGCCAGCAGCCCCTTCCGGGGACTAGGGACCCAAGAGACCCAGTACTTC,CASSPFRGLGTQETQYF
TRBJ2-7,15,-,-,TRBV6-1,TGTGCCAGCACCAAGGGGGAAGGGGCCTCCTACGAGCAGTACTTC,CASTKGEGASYEQYF
TRBJ2-3,18,-,TRBD2,TRBV9,TGTGCCAGCAGCTTCACTAGCGGGGGGTTCAGGGTTACAGATACGCAGTATTTT,CASSFTSGGFRVTDTQYF
TRBJ1-6,15,-,-,TRBV12-2,TGTGCAAGTCGCATCGGACAGGGAAATAATTCACCCCTCCACTTT,CASRIGQGNNSPLHF
TRBJ2-7,14,many,-,TRBV7-2,TGTGCCAGCAGCCCCCGGGTCGACTCCTACGAGCAGTACTTC,CASSPRVDSYEQYF
TRBJ2-2,15,few,TRBD1,TRBV5-1,TGCGCCAGCAGTACCACAGGGGAGTCAACGGGGGAGCTGTTTTTT,CASSTTGESTGELFF
TRBJ2-3,12,many,-,TRBV7-2,TGTGCCAGCAGCCTCTACACAGATACGCAGTATTTT,CASSLYTDTQYF